The subject of this entry is one T cell receptor beta chain. Its matching antigen is unknown. Profiling relied on immunoSEQ multiplex PCR, and the TCRdb table lists in-frame clones only, not all of them. The sample consists of some 110,000 clones, approximately 90% of them appearing once. Per germline, CDR1 SEHNR and CDR2 FQNEAQ (reference sequence). The CDR3 covers 18 residues. Trimming pared 1 base from V and 0 bases from J, leaving 13 bases between. The data were obtained in a study of graft-versus-host responses after intestinal transplantation. Here the sequenced sample was unstimulated CD4+ T cells sorted from spleen or lymph node cells, taken before intestinal transplant. V gene TRBV7-9 combines with J gene TRBJ2-6; possibly TRBD2 for D (5 bases). The receptor was derived from a human donor who received an intestinal transplant. The CDR3, as DNA: TGTGCCAGCAGCTTAGGGAGGAAGCCGACCTCTGGGGCCAACGTCCTGACTTTC. It specifies CASSLGRKPTSGANVLTF.